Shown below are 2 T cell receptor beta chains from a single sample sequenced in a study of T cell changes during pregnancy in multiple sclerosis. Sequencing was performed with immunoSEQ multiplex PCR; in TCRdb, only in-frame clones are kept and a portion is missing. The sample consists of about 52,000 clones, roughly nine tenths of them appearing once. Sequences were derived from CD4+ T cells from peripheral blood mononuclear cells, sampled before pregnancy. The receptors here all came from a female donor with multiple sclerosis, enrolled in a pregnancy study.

CDR3 nucleotides: TGTGCCAGCAGCAAAACGGACAGGCCGAATCAGCCCCAGCATTTT. It specifies CASSKTDRPNQPQHF. This chain connects TRBV7-8 to TRBJ1-5; 7 positions agree with TRBD1. The CDR3 is made up of 15 amino acids. Losses at the gene ends were 5 bases for V and 4 bases for J; bases not matched to a gene: 8. The V gene's germline CDR1 is SGHVS and CDR2 FQNEAQ.

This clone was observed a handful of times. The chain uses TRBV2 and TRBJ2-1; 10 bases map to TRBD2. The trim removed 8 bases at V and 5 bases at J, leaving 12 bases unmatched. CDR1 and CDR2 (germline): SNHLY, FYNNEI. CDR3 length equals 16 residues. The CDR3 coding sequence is TGTGCCAGCGGACGAGAGGGACTAGCGCTTAACAATGAGCAGTTCTTC. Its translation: CASGREGLALNNEQFF. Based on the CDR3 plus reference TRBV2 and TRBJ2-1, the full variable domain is EPEVTQTPSHQVTQMGQEVILRCVPISNHLYFYWYRQILGQKVEFLVSFYNNEISEKSEIFDDQFSVERPDGSNFTLKIRSTKLEDSAMYFCASGREGLALNNEQFFGPGTRLTVL.